Reported below is one T cell receptor (beta chain). Antigen specificity is unknown. This entry is derived from a study of vaccination and CD4 T cells after COVID-19. Overall study findings and caveats: Convalescent patients gained a median around 87% of their reactive clones only post-vaccination.

As to treatment: approximately 11-day PBMC culture with coronavirus spike peptide pools or control peptides (ViraFEST assay). Peptide pools at around 10 ug/ml stimulated two million PBMCs per well with approximately 9.1 IU/ml IL-2. Oncomine TCR Beta short-read sequencing was applied to DNA from cultured CD4+ T cells. In TCRdb, the PCR reads were re-called with MiXCR into one record per CDR3 protein. The data contain approximately 16,000 distinct CDR3 sequences, roughly 50% of them singletons. CDR3 length: 15 residues. V was trimmed by 6 bases and J by 5 bases, leaving 17 bases between them. The chain employs TRBV12-3 or TRBV12-4 and TRBJ1-5; a possible D gene is TRBD1 (5 bases). The sequence came from a human donor who had recovered from COVID-19. The sequencing input was CD4+ T cells from blood, cultured in vitro. CDR3 amino acids: CASRSSGDLYQPQHF. CDR3 sequence (DNA): TGTGCCAGCAGATCCAGCGGGGACCTCTATCAGCCCCAGCATTTT.